A single sample gave rise to the 20 T cell receptor beta chains below, sequenced in a study of CD8 T cells in ankylosing spondylitis. These receptors have no known antigen. Points from the study as a whole: Ankylosing spondylitis blood appeared to carry a characteristic TCR beta motif of roughly 8 highly homologous variants.

TCRdb called the 5' RACE reads again in MiXCR, with one record for every CDR3 protein. The sample holds fewer than 650,000 distinct CDR3 sequences, more than 9.5% seen once. The sample comprised blood, either unsorted or a sorted T cell fraction (not recorded which). These receptors were taken from a male donor with ankylosing spondylitis.

The J gene is TRBJ2-2, the V gene TRBV6-2 or TRBV6-3, with 7 bases that match TRBD2. Germline V lookup: CDR1 MNHEY, CDR2 SVGEGT. The CDR3 runs 16 residues. V trimming: 7 bases; J trimming: 7 bases; junction bases outside the gene matches: 15. The CDR3 coding sequence is TGTGCCAGCACACCCAGGCTAGCGGAGATCATCGGGGAGCTGTTTTTT. It yields the protein CASTPRLAEIIGELFF.

This clonotype was observed a handful of times. The J gene is TRBJ2-1, the V gene TRBV12-3 or TRBV12-4; TRBD2 agrees at 9 bases. With 7 bases clipped from V and 5 bases from J, the junction kept 9 bases outside the gene matches. The CDR3 contains 15 residues. CDR3 residues: CASTEGLALNNEQFF. CDR3 bases: TGTGCCAGCACGGAAGGACTAGCGCTAAACAATGAGCAGTTCTTC.

This clonotype has more than one count but fewer than ten. The V gene is TRBV20-1, the J gene TRBJ2-3; 14 nucleotides match TRBD2. Unmatched junction bases numbered 8, after V lost 6 bases and J lost 6 bases. Looked up from germline, CDR1 is DFQATT and CDR2 is SNEGSKA (reference sequence). The CDR3 sequence is 15 residues long. The DNA of the CDR3 is TGCAGTGCCGGAGAGGGACTAGCGGGAGCTGATACGCAGTATTTT. This sequence encodes CSAGEGLAGADTQYF.

This clonotype was observed at least ten times. The V and J genes are TRBV4-2 and TRBJ1-1; 9 positions agree with TRBD1. This CDR3 has 14 amino acids. Per the germline V gene, CDR1 is LGHNA and CDR2 is YNFKEQ. V shed 3 bases, J shed 1 base, and the junction held 0 bases outside the gene matches. The CDR3 is CASSQTGGNTEAFF. In DNA form, the CDR3 reads TGTGCCAGCAGCCAGACAGGGGGGAACACTGAAGCTTTCTTT.

The J gene is TRBJ2-5, the V gene TRBV10-3; 11 bases map to TRBD2. V lost 6 bases to trimming and J lost 2 bases; unmatched junction nucleotides: 11. Germline V CDR1 and CDR2: ENHRY, SYGVKD. This CDR3 is built from 17 residues. CDR3 amino acids: CAIRRGIGTSGQETQYF. CDR3 bases: TGTGCCATCAGGAGGGGAATCGGGACTAGCGGACAAGAGACCCAGTACTTC.

Only a few counts were recorded for this clonotype. The rearrangement joins TRBV20-1 to TRBJ2-1; 12 positions match TRBD2. CDR1 is DFQATT and CDR2 is SNEGSKA in the germline V gene (reference sequence). The CDR3 runs to 16 residues. V shed 1 base, J shed 0 bases, and the junction held 1 base outside the gene matches. Written as DNA, the CDR3 is TGCAGTGCTAGAGCTAGCGGGAGGGGCTCCTACAATGAGCAGTTCTTC. Its protein product is CSARASGRGSYNEQFF.

A few counts support this clonotype. The chain links TRBV27 to TRBJ1-5; possible D gene TRBD1, 5 bases. Germline-derived CDR1 and CDR2 are MNHEY and SMNVEV (reference sequence). V lost 0 bases to trimming and J lost 3 bases, with 9 bases between them. This CDR3 is 15 amino acids long. The CDR3 region has the DNA TGTGCCAGCAGTTTATCGGGGCAGGCCAATCAGCCCCAGCATTTT. Protein sequence: CASSLSGQANQPQHF.

This clonotype occurred a few times. The chain uses TRBV7-9 and TRBJ2-7; D gene ambiguous. Trimming removed 5 bases at V and 0 bases at J, with 11 bases between. The CDR3 loop spans 14 amino acids. Germline V gene sequence: CDR1 SEHNR, CDR2 FQNEAQ (reference sequence). In DNA form, the CDR3 reads TGTGCCAGCAGCAACAGCATTAACTCCTACGAGCAGTACTTC. Translating gives CASSNSINSYEQYF.

In this sample, this clonotype turned up a few times. The rearrangement links TRBV10-3 to TRBJ2-3; possibly TRBD2 for D (6 bases). Trimming left V 8 bases short and J 8 bases short, with 17 bases between. The germline CDR1 and CDR2 sequences are ENHRY and SYGVKD. The CDR3 is 13 amino acids. CDR3 residues: CAIGGQAAGTQYF. For the CDR3, the DNA is TGTGCCATCGGAGGGCAGGCCGCGGGTACGCAGTATTTT.

V gene TRBV18 combines with J gene TRBJ2-6; 8 bases agree with TRBD1. V lost 5 bases and J lost 4; bases outside the gene matches: 7. This CDR3 has 16 amino acids. Germline values: CDR1 KGHSH, CDR2 LQKENI. The CDR3 DNA reads as TGTGCCAGCTCATCGACAGGGGAGAGGGGGGCCAACGTCCTGACTTTC. Translation: CASSSTGERGANVLTF.

This clonotype turned up a few times. CDR3 nucleotides: TGCAGTGCTAGGGACAGGGAGGGCTATGGCTACACCTTC. This encodes CSARDREGYGYTF. The gene calls are TRBV20-1 and TRBJ1-2; the match to TRBD1 covers 8 bases. The germline V gene encodes CDR1 DFQATT and CDR2 SNEGSKA (reference sequence). V trimming: 3 bases; J trimming: 4 bases; junction bases outside the gene matches: 4. This CDR3 spans 13 amino acids.

V usage is TRBV30 and J usage is TRBJ2-1; 11 bases line up with TRBD2. With V trimmed by 1 base and J by 4 bases, 18 bases remained unmatched. The CDR3 runs 20 residues. Germline lookup yields CDR1 GTSNPN and CDR2 SVGIG (reference sequence). CDR3: CAWSGRLLAGASRGYNEQFF. In DNA, the CDR3 is TGTGCCTGGAGTGGGCGCTTACTAGCGGGAGCTTCCCGCGGGTACAATGAGCAGTTCTTC.

This clonotype was seen more than once but under ten times. The gene calls are TRBV5-1 and TRBJ1-5; D unclear. CDR1 is SGHRS, CDR2 YFSETQ, per germline. Between the trimmed V and J ends, which lost 0 bases and 0 bases, there was a span of 13 bases. The CDR3 has 17 residues. CDR3 protein: CASSLEAVGYSNQPQHF. The DNA for the CDR3 is TGCGCCAGCAGCTTGGAGGCAGTAGGGTATAGCAATCAGCCCCAGCATTTT.

There are a few counts of this clonotype. The chain employs TRBV20-1 and TRBJ2-5; 8 bases map to TRBD1. Germline loops: CDR1 DFQATT, CDR2 SNEGSKA (reference sequence). J was trimmed by 5 bases and V by 6 bases; bases with no gene match: 8. There are 13 residues in the CDR3. CDR3 nucleotide sequence: TGCAGTGCCAGGACAGGGTTGGAGGAGACCCAGTACTTC. This codes for CSARTGLEETQYF.

By its share, this clonotype is medium-sized. The CDR3 nucleotides are TGTGCCAGCAGTTTAGGACAGCACCCCGACGAGCAGTACGTC. It is translated as CASSLGQHPDEQYV. The V and J genes are TRBV12-3 or TRBV12-4 and TRBJ2-7, with D perhaps matching TRBD1 (5 bases). The V end lost 1 base, the J end lost 5 bases, and 12 bases lay between the germline ends. CDR3 length equals 14 residues.

This clonotype was detected a few times. Here the CDR3 reads CAISHRDSGYTF. The CDR3 DNA follows: TGTGCCATCAGCCATCGGGACAGCGGCTACACCTTC. The chain is built from TRBV10-3 and TRBJ1-2, with 7 nucleotides matching TRBD1. Looked up from germline, CDR1 is ENHRY and CDR2 is SYGVKD. The CDR3 runs to 12 residues. After removal of 6 bases from V and 8 bases from J, the junction contained 6 bases not matched to a gene.

The CDR3 DNA reads TGTGCCACCAGCAGGACTAGCGGGATGAATGAGCAGTTCTTC. Translating gives CATSRTSGMNEQFF. The chain recombines TRBV24-1 with TRBJ2-1; 12 positions match TRBD2. CDR3 length: 14 amino acids. Losses at the gene ends were 7 bases for V and 7 bases for J; bases not matched to a gene: 4. The germline V gene has CDR1 KGHDR and CDR2 SFDVKD.

V and J are TRBV6-5 and TRBJ2-7; TRBD2 agrees at 14 bases. With 4 bases clipped from V and 4 bases from J, the junction kept 6 bases outside the gene matches. CDR1 MNHEY and CDR2 SVGAGI come from the germline V gene. CDR3 length: 16 residues. The CDR3 loop reads CASSFYGTSGSYEQYF. The CDR3 nucleotides read TGTGCCAGCAGTTTTTACGGGACTAGCGGGAGTTACGAGCAGTACTTC.

The CDR3 here is CASSLASPGSSGANVLTF. DNA of the CDR3: TGTGCCAGCAGCTTAGCGAGTCCCGGGAGCTCTGGGGCCAACGTCCTGACTTTC. The rearrangement links TRBV7-7 to TRBJ2-6; a weak D match, TRBD2 (6 bases). This CDR3 has 18 residues. Trimming left V 0 bases short and J 0 bases short, with 12 bases between. Germline assignment: CDR1 SSHAT and CDR2 FNYEAQ (reference sequence).

This clonotype has just a few counts. This sequence joins TRBV20-1 and TRBJ1-2; the D is unclear. Germline CDR1 is DFQATT and CDR2 is SNEGSKA (reference sequence). V shed 1 base and J shed 8 bases, with 14 bases lying between them. CDR3 size: 13 residues. The chain's CDR3 is CSARAGGEVGYTF. The CDR3 nucleotides read TGCAGTGCTAGAGCGGGTGGGGAAGTAGGCTACACCTTC.